Described below is a single TCR beta chain sequence and its context. Germline assignment: CDR1 MNHNS and CDR2 SASEGT. Trimming cost V 4 bases and J 5 bases, with 23 bases left between them. The length of the CDR3 is 17 residues. The data are from a study of cytomegalovirus exposure and HLA in healthy donors. Use of 60 Vbeta and 13 Jbeta primers characterized the PCR. Profiled with immunoSEQ multiplex PCR; TCRdb holds only in-frame clones, not every one. The sample consists of around 220,000 clones, about 70% of them appearing once. This sequence joins TRBV6-1 and TRBJ1-2; D is perhaps TRBD1 (5 bases). The TCR originated in a woman in her twenties or thirties in good health and CMV-seronegative. Sequencing was carried out using PBMCs. The CDR3: CASSVGESRASPYGYTF. CDR3 DNA sequence: TGTGCCAGCAGTGTTGGAGAGAGCAGGGCCAGCCCGTATGGCTACACCTTC.